This T cell receptor beta chain was retrieved from a study of cytomegalovirus exposure and HLA in healthy donors. Here immunoSEQ multiplex PCR was the method, and the copy in TCRdb shows in-frame clones only, minus some. The repertoire holds about 89,000 clones, with approximately 84% as singletons. Trimming left V 6 bases short and J 6 bases short, with 12 bases between. This CDR3 is built from 13 residues. Per germline, CDR1 MGHDK and CDR2 SYGVNS. The sample taken for sequencing was PBMCs. The clonotype comes from a woman younger than 30 in good health and CMV-seropositive. The chain links TRBV25-1 to TRBJ1-3, with D unclear. CDR3 in amino acids: CASRTGGANTIYF. CDR3 nucleotides: TGTGCCAGCAGGACGGGAGGCGCAAACACCATATATTTT.